This record covers a single TCR beta chain. Its target antigen remains unknown. Nothing much larger sits one base from this clone, and base qualities are not available. The data originate from a study of blood T cells in healthy people across ages (dated by TCRdb to the mid-2010s). The study in broad terms: In model experiments, roughly one uniquely barcoded TCR beta cDNA molecule per two T cells was captured by template switching. To avoid experimental bias, donors of different ages were randomly spread across the sequencing lanes. Age-related changes in TCR beta repertoire diversity were measured in the study by deep sequencing normalized with unique cDNA molecular identifiers. The donors were split into four age groups: young (average around 15 years), middle-aged (more than 35), aged (62) and long-lived (approximately 80). The study analyzed two additional independent replicas of 1 million unique cDNA reads from the same blood draw for two donors, one aged 18 to 29 and one aged 80 or older. Study-wide findings and limitations: Donor CMV infection status was unknown, potentially confounding age-related changes in expanded clonotypes. Compared with the aged group, the long-lived group had more naive CD4+ T cells, fewer expanded clones and increased TCR diversity, a pattern suggesting age selection. A strong correlation was found between observed TCR beta diversity and the percentage of naive T cells measured by flow cytometry. As age increased, observed TCR beta diversity per million T cells dropped in a roughly linear way, and a significant reduction was already evident by age 40. Estimates of total diversity from one million sequenced T cells were regarded as lower bounds and underestimates. Bulk unsorted PBMC profiling prevented conclusive comparison of naive and antigen-experienced compartments.

Libraries were prepared through 5' RACE. The listed sequencing device is Illumina HiSeq 2500. A second PCR of roughly 7 to 11 cycles was performed with a sample-barcoded 5' primer and a J-beta primer mix. Each TCR beta cDNA molecule received a unique molecular identifier from a template-switch 5' adaptor carrying 12 random nucleotides. At least 3 million CDR3-containing paired-end reads were obtained from each sample. The Mint cDNA synthesis kit, primed by a TRBC-specific oligonucleotide, was used to synthesize first-strand cDNA from all RNA. Following uracil-DNA glycosylase treatment, a first 18-cycle PCR with universal primers M1SS and BC2_uni_R was performed on all cDNA. The authors' pipeline ran thus. For normalization, 1 million high-quality reads, each with a distinct molecular identifier, were randomly selected from each sample. Reads with shared molecular identifiers were discarded instead of being binned into consensus sequences. MiTCR, run with a Q25 quality threshold and the strictest error-elimination algorithm, handled CDR3 identification, clonotype clustering and error correction. A nonparametric unseen species model with Euler transformation was used to estimate lower-bound total TCR beta diversity. The public reads were quality trimmed at Q25 with fastp and then assembled into clones with MiXCR by TCRdb, keeping productive beta chains. Each entry merges the rows of one CDR3 protein and shows their most common DNA and genes. The V and J calls come from TCRdb's annotation, not from the publication. The sample includes roughly 800,000 distinct CDR3 sequences, with 58% observed a single time. The top ten constitute over 20% of the sample.

Donors were around 37 systemically healthy Caucasian individuals from Russia aged roughly 6 to 95 years. Each donor gave approximately 9.3 milliliters of peripheral blood, collected into EDTA-treated Vacutainer tubes. Ficoll-Paque density-gradient centrifugation was used to isolate PBMCs, with at least 6.5 million per sample. Trizol reagent was used to extract total RNA from PBMCs, with at least 5.5 micrograms per sample. Naive CD45RAhigh/CD27high T cell percentages were measured by flow cytometry on a PBMC aliquot from every donor. CDR1 and CDR2 are drawn from the germline V gene: SQVTM, ANQGSEA. From the cysteine up to the phenylalanine, the CDR3 has a length of 9 residues. The only DNA kept is the CDR3, 27 bases in frame from the first base. The germline ends are 6 bases apart after V is trimmed by 2 bases and J by 11 bases.

The sequence is built from TRBV29-1 and TRBJ2-5; the D gene is possibly TRBD2, with 5 bases matching. Source material: blood. The sequence was obtained from a man aged 25 to 40 in good health. The nucleotides read TGCAGCGTTGAATGGGAGCAGTACTTC. Its translation is CSVEWEQYF.